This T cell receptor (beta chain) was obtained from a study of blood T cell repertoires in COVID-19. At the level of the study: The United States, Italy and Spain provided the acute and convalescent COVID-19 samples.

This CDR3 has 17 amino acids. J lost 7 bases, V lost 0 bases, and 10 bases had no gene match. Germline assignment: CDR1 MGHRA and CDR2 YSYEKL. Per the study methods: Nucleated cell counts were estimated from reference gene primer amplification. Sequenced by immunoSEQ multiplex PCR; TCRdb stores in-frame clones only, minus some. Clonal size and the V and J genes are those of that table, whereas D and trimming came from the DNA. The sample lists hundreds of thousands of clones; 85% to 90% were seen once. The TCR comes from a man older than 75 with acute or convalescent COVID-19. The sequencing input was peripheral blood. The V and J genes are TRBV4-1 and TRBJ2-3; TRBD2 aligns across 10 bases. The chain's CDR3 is CASSQDGSGGAQNTQYF. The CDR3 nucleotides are TGCGCCAGCAGCCAAGATGGGAGCGGGGGGGCTCAGAATACGCAGTATTTT.